Below are 5 T cell receptor beta chains sequenced from a single sample in a study of PD-1 blockade in mismatch repair-deficient tumors. The protocol was immunoSEQ multiplex PCR, while the TCRdb copy is restricted to in-frame clones and leaves out a portion. Seen here are approximately 25,000 clones, about 83% observed once, and the top ten hold 20%. The sequencing here drew on peripheral blood, taken 12 weeks after starting pembrolizumab. The receptor source for this set is an adult with mismatch repair-deficient cancer.

This clone appeared a few times. J is TRBJ1-5 and V is TRBV7-9; possibly TRBD1 for D (5 bases). The CDR3 runs 14 residues. V dropped 1 base and J dropped 5 bases, with 9 bases sitting between them. CDR1 and CDR2 (germline): SEHNR, FQNEAQ (reference sequence). CDR3 loop: CASSLGGGDQPQHF. In nucleotides, the CDR3 is TGTGCCAGCAGCTTAGGGGGAGGGGATCAGCCCCAGCATTTT.

The table lists this clone with a few counts. The chain links TRBV7-6 to TRBJ2-3, with TRBD2 matching over 14 bases. This CDR3 spans 18 amino acids. Germline trimming cut 0 bases from V and 6 bases from J; bases unmatched to any gene: 8. Looked up from germline, CDR1 is SGHVS and CDR2 is FNYEAQ. The CDR3: CASSLAPTSGRAEDTQYF. For the CDR3, the DNA is TGTGCCAGCAGCTTAGCCCCGACTAGCGGGAGGGCCGAGGATACGCAGTATTTT.

The genes are TRBV30 and TRBJ1-2; 7 bases are shared with TRBD1. V lost 2 bases and J lost 3; bases outside the gene matches: 6. CDR1 and CDR2 (germline): GTSNPN, SVGIG (reference sequence). The CDR3 spans 14 residues. CDR3 sequence (DNA): TGTGCCTGGAGTTCTATGACAGGGCACTATGGCTACACCTTC. This sequence encodes CAWSSMTGHYGYTF.

The chain has TRBV23-1 and TRBJ2-3; 12 nucleotides agree with TRBD2. TRBV23-1 is an open reading frame whose function is uncertain. V trimming: 0 bases; J trimming: 5 bases; junction bases outside the gene matches: 6. This CDR3 is 17 amino acids long. The DNA for the CDR3 is TGCGCCAGCAGTCAATCGAGGCTAGCGGGAGGGCAAGATACGCAGTATTTT. It is translated as CASSQSRLAGGQDTQYF.

This clone is a singleton in its sample. The chain couples TRBV18 to TRBJ2-3; 9 nucleotides agree with TRBD1. V lost 5 bases to trimming and J lost 5 bases; unmatched junction nucleotides: 8. This CDR3 has 15 amino acids. Germline lookup yields CDR1 KGHSH and CDR2 LQKENI. CDR3 sequence (DNA): TGTGCCAGCTCAGGAACGGGACAGGGAAGAGATACGCAGTATTTT. Protein sequence: CASSGTGQGRDTQYF.